This TCR beta chain was identified during a study of T-cell memory formation after mild COVID-19. Study at large: TCR clusters mostly belonged to single donors.

For this clonotype: Its target is not known.

Overall study findings and caveats: Contracting CD4+ clones sat mainly in CM and EM; CD8+ in EMRA. Clones shrinking between day 15 and 85 showed a balanced CD4/CD8 split, and those that grew later tilted toward CD4+.

5'RACE primed at constant segments yielded TCR alpha and TCR beta cDNA libraries bearing sample barcodes and UMIs. MiXCR was run by TCRdb on the 5' RACE reads, yielding one entry per CDR3 protein. Of roughly 52,000 distinct CDR3 sequences listed, around 9.5% are singletons. J gave up 1 base and V 8 bases, and 11 bases lay outside the gene matches. Looked up from germline, CDR1 is MDHEN and CDR2 is SYDVKM. The CDR3 runs 16 residues. The chain combines TRBV28 with TRBJ2-1; TRBD1 matches at 7 bases. Sample: PBMCs or a T cell subset sorted from them (not recorded which). This sequence originates from a man between 18 and 29 years old who had mild COVID-19 (a few samples of this study predate the infection). Cell type and time point are not known. Written as DNA, the CDR3 is TGTGCCAGCGACCAACCATTCAGGGGGTCCTACAATGAGCAGTTCTTC. It specifies CASDQPFRGSYNEQFF. Supplemented by reference TRBV28 and TRBJ2-1, the full variable domain reads DVKVTQSSRYLVKRTGEKVFLECVQDMDHENMFWYRQDPGLGLRLIYFSYDVKMKEKGDIPEGYSVSREKKERFSLILESASTNQTSMYLCASDQPFRGSYNEQFFGPGTRLTVL.